The 14 T cell receptor beta chains in this list originate from one sample, sequenced in a study of radiotherapy plus CTLA-4 blockade in lung cancer. Data came from immunoSEQ multiplex PCR; TCRdb stores just in-frame clones and leaves some out. Of tens of thousands of clones listed, 70% to 80% are singletons. Sequencing used peripheral blood, obtained from a patient treated with radiotherapy plus ipilimumab. Receptors were obtained from a human donor with non-small cell lung cancer whose response to radiotherapy plus ipilimumab could not be evaluated.

This clone was found once. The rearrangement joins TRBV10-1 to TRBJ1-1, with a weak D call TRBD1 (5 bases). CDR1 WNHNN and CDR2 SYGVQD come from the germline V gene (reference sequence). The V and J ends lost 2 bases and 9 bases respectively, with 13 bases between them. The CDR3 is made up of 13 amino acids. Here the CDR3 DNA reads TGCGCCAGCAGTGAGCTGGGGGGGACTAAAGCTTTCTTT. It translates to CASSELGGTKAFF.

The V gene is TRBV5-8, the J gene TRBJ1-5, with a possible D match to TRBD1 (6 bases). CDR1 is SGHTS, CDR2 YDEGEE, per germline. The V gene lost 4 bases and the J gene lost 0 bases, with 11 bases spanning the gap. This CDR3 region has 15 residues. CDR3 protein: CASSARQVSNQPQHF. The CDR3 DNA reads as TGTGCCAGCAGCGCCCGACAGGTTAGCAATCAGCCCCAGCATTTT.

This sequence joins TRBV27 and TRBJ2-4; D possibly corresponds to TRBD2 (6 bases). V was clipped by 3 bases and J by 11 bases, with 20 bases between them. Germline V gene data show CDR1 as MNHEY and CDR2 as SMNVEV (reference sequence). The CDR3 sequence is 15 residues long. The chain's CDR3 is CASSLDPGTPTFQYF. The DNA for the CDR3 is TGTGCCAGCAGTTTGGACCCCGGGACTCCTACCTTTCAGTACTTC.

This clone was counted a few times. The chain has TRBV9 and TRBJ2-1; possibly TRBD1 for D (6 bases). The germline V and J ends were trimmed by 1 base and 8 bases, with 10 bases remaining between them. CDR3 length: 13 amino acids. Germline assignment: CDR1 SGDLS and CDR2 YYNGEE. The CDR3 DNA reads TGTGCCAGCAGCGTAATGGGGGCCTATGAGCAGTTCTTC. Translation: CASSVMGAYEQFF.

This clone came up a few times. The chain carries TRBV27 and TRBJ1-2, with D uncertain. The CDR3 spans 14 residues. Germline CDR1 MNHEY, CDR2 SMNVEV (reference sequence). The V end lost 4 bases, the J end lost 8 bases, and 17 bases lay between the germline ends. DNA for the CDR3: TGTGCCAGCAGTTCCCCGAGCACTTTGAGCGGCTACACCTTC. This translates into CASSSPSTLSGYTF.

The V call is TRBV19, the J call TRBJ2-5, with D tentatively TRBD2 (6 bases). The CDR3 contains 13 residues. Germline CDR1 is LNHDA and CDR2 is SQIVND (reference sequence). Trimming took off 5 bases at V and 11 bases at J, with 18 bases between the two ends. The CDR3 region has the DNA TGTGCCAGTAGTCCCGACCTGTCCGGAGGGCAGTACTTC. Its translation is CASSPDLSGGQYF.

The V gene is TRBV19, the J gene TRBJ1-1, with 8 bases that match TRBD1. The germline gives CDR1 LNHDA, CDR2 SQIVND (reference sequence). Germline trimming cut 1 base from V and 1 base from J; bases unmatched to any gene: 8. This CDR3 region has 17 residues. The CDR3 reads CASSIVRDRGWNTEAFF. The CDR3 coding sequence is TGTGCCAGTAGTATAGTTCGCGACAGGGGATGGAACACTGAAGCTTTCTTT.

The J gene is TRBJ2-7, the V gene TRBV10-1; 7 nucleotides match TRBD1. V dropped 7 bases and J dropped 7; count of bases not matched to a gene: 13. The CDR3 spans 14 residues. Germline V gene data show CDR1 as WNHNN and CDR2 as SYGVQD (reference sequence). CDR3 nucleotides: TGCGCCAGCAACCTAGACAGGGTGATATCGGAGCAGTACTTC. Protein: CASNLDRVISEQYF.

This rearrangement joins TRBV25-1 to TRBJ2-5, with a weak D call TRBD2 (6 bases). The germline V gene has CDR1 MGHDK and CDR2 SYGVNS. This CDR3 is 14 amino acids long. Trimming shortened V by 4 bases and J by 2 bases, and 11 bases separated the two germline ends. The CDR3 region has the DNA TGTGCCAGCAGTGGATGGGGGGAACAAGAGACCCAGTACTTC. Amino acid sequence: CASSGWGEQETQYF. The whole variable domain, remainder taken from reference TRBV25-1 and TRBJ2-5, is EADIYQTPRYLVIGTGKKITLECSQTMGHDKMYWYQQDPGMELHLIHYSYGVNSTEKGDLSSESTVSRIRTEHFPLTLESARPSHTSQYLCASSGWGEQETQYFGPGTRLLVL.

The J gene is TRBJ1-4, the V gene TRBV7-2; 9 bases map to TRBD1. V shed 5 bases and J 4 bases; nucleotides not matched to a gene: 5. The germline CDR1 and CDR2 sequences are SGHTA and FQGNSA. The CDR3 loop spans 15 amino acids. The CDR3 coding sequence is TGTGCCAGCAGCCAACACAGGGGGCTTAATGAAAAACTGTTTTTT. Residues: CASSQHRGLNEKLFF.

The rearrangement uses TRBV19 and TRBJ2-1; D is possibly TRBD2 (6 bases). Deletions cut 6 bases from V and 7 bases from J, with 13 bases between. The CDR3 runs to 13 residues. Germline-derived CDR1 and CDR2 are LNHDA and SQIVND (reference sequence). The CDR3 loop is CASRVGSRNEQFF. The CDR3 DNA reads TGTGCCAGTAGGGTCGGGAGTAGGAATGAGCAGTTCTTC.

The gene calls are TRBV15 and TRBJ1-5, with D possibly being TRBD1 (5 bases). Germline lookup yields CDR1 LNHNV and CDR2 YYDKDF (reference sequence). The CDR3 extends over 14 amino acids. V lost 0 bases and J 7 bases, leaving 10 bases between the germline ends. CDR3 region: CATSREGARQPQHF. The DNA for the CDR3 is TGTGCCACCAGCAGAGAAGGGGCGCGGCAGCCCCAGCATTTT.

This clone occurred a few times. The chain joins TRBV2 to TRBJ2-7; maybe TRBD1 (5 bases). CDR3 size: 12 residues. Per the germline V gene, CDR1 is SNHLY and CDR2 is FYNNEI. V was cut by 8 bases and J by 4 bases, with 12 bases left in between. The DNA for the CDR3 is TGTGCCAGCCGAAGGGGTGGGTACGAGCAGTACTTC. Protein: CASRRGGYEQYF.

This clone occurred a few times. The chain recombines TRBV7-2 with TRBJ2-5; 11 bases agree with TRBD1. Trimming cost V 5 bases and J 6 bases; bases outside gene matches: 8. The CDR3 has 15 residues. Germline V CDR1 and CDR2: SGHTA, FQGNSA. CDR3 nucleotides: TGTGCCAGCAGCCCCAGTGGACAGGGGGCGAAGACCCAGTACTTC. Translated, it gives CASSPSGQGAKTQYF.